This TCR beta chain comes out of a study of T cells after yellow fever vaccination. This CDR3 comprises 16 residues. Per the germline V gene, CDR1 is SGHDT and CDR2 is YYEEEE. V shed 1 base and J shed 9 bases, with 17 bases lying between them. TCRdb analysed the 5' RACE reads with MiXCR anew, one entry per CDR3 protein. The sample contains a few hundred thousand distinct CDR3 sequences, around 4.1% of which appear only once. This clonotype appeared many times. The sequence was collected from a man aged 18-30 years who received the YFV17D yellow fever vaccine. The gene calls are TRBV5-6 and TRBJ1-6; D unresolved. The sequenced sample was PBMCs, obtained 5 days after the yellow fever booster vaccination. The DNA for the CDR3 is TGTGCCAGCAGCTTGCTTAAGGGCCAAGATGTTTCACCCCTCCACTTT. Amino acid sequence: CASSLLKGQDVSPLHF.